These 23 T cell receptor beta chains originate from one sample sequenced in a study of OX40 agonist ivuxolimab in advanced cancers. Measured with immunoSEQ multiplex PCR; TCRdb has only the in-frame clones, and not every one. The sample holds about 41,000 clones, 89% seen once. The sequencing used CD4+ or CD8+ T cells sorted from blood, collected in a trial of the OX40 agonist ivuxolimab. The receptors here all came from an adult with an advanced solid tumor such as melanoma, head and neck, liver or kidney cancer.

This chain joins TRBV9 and TRBJ1-1; D ambiguous. The CDR3 consists of 13 residues. Germline V CDR1 and CDR2: SGDLS, YYNGEE. Trimming pared 3 bases from V and 6 bases from J, leaving 12 bases between. CDR3 loop: CASSAGMSAEAFF. The CDR3 nucleotides are TGTGCCAGCAGCGCGGGGATGTCCGCTGAAGCTTTCTTT.

This clone was seen only a few times. The rearrangement joins TRBV6-5 to TRBJ1-2; a weak D match, TRBD1 (5 bases). Trimming stripped 3 bases from V and 4 bases from J, with 18 bases between. Per germline, CDR1 MNHEY and CDR2 SVGAGI. CDR3 size: 16 residues. The DNA for the CDR3 is TGTGCCAGCAGTTATAACTCCAGGGTTGGAATCTATGGCTACACCTTC. It specifies CASSYNSRVGIYGYTF.

J is TRBJ2-2 and V is TRBV9; D is perhaps TRBD1 (6 bases). The CDR3 runs to 14 residues. The germline gives CDR1 SGDLS, CDR2 YYNGEE. The V gene lost 3 bases and the J gene lost 3 bases, with 9 bases spanning the gap. The CDR3 is CASSADRYTGELFF. The CDR3 DNA reads as TGTGCCAGCAGCGCGGACAGATACACCGGGGAGCTGTTTTTT.

This chain joins TRBV6-1 and TRBJ2-5, with 8 bases matching TRBD1. The CDR3 consists of 13 residues. V shed 6 bases, J shed 4 bases, and the junction held 4 bases outside the gene matches. CDR1 MNHNS and CDR2 SASEGT come from the germline V gene. The CDR3 reads CASRTGALETQYF. The CDR3, as DNA: TGTGCCAGCAGGACAGGGGCCCTAGAGACCCAGTACTTC.

The chain is built from TRBV7-9 and TRBJ2-5; 12 bases map to TRBD2. The CDR3 runs 16 residues. V was pared by 3 bases and J by 3 bases, with 5 bases of the junction left unmatched. In germline, CDR1 is SEHNR, CDR2 FQNEAQ (reference sequence). DNA of the CDR3: TGTGCCAGCAGCTTCGCCCTAGCGGGGGGGAAAGAGACCCAGTACTTC. Residues: CASSFALAGGKETQYF.

V and J are TRBV11-3 and TRBJ1-1, with D maybe TRBD1 (6 bases). The CDR3 has 13 residues. The V and J ends lost 5 bases and 4 bases respectively, with 11 bases between them. Germline V gene sequence: CDR1 SGHNT, CDR2 YENEEA. The CDR3 nucleotides are TGTGCCAGCAGCATTACAGGGTCCACTGAAGCTTTCTTT. Translated, it gives CASSITGSTEAFF.

This chain links TRBV11-2 with TRBJ1-4, with D tentatively TRBD1 (6 bases). This CDR3 has 14 amino acids. V lost 4 bases and J 14 bases, leaving 20 bases between the germline ends. The V gene's germline CDR1 is SGHAT and CDR2 FQNNGV. CDR3 bases: TGTGCCAGCAGCTCCAAGGCCCTAGGGGGGCGCCTGTTTTTT. Translation gives CASSSKALGGRLFF.

This clone has just a few counts. The chain joins TRBV21-1 to TRBJ1-5. TRBV21-1 is shown as a pseudogene. This CDR3 comprises 15 residues. The CDR3 loop is CASSKGRASNQPQHF. Written as DNA, the CDR3 is TGTGCCAGCAGCAAGGGGAGGGCTAGCAATCAGCCCCAGCATTTT.

In the case of this clone: One end of the junction does not line up with germline, which may come from a read error. The chain joins TRBV11-3 to TRBJ2-3; D may be TRBD1 (6 bases). CDR1 SGHNT and CDR2 YENEEA come from the germline V gene. CDR3 length: 15 amino acids. CDR3 nucleotide sequence: TGTGCCAGCACCTTACAAGGGGGAGGCACAGATACGCAGTATTTT. It is translated as CASTLQGGGTDTQYF.

V and J are TRBV4-3 and TRBJ2-3; D may match TRBD1 or TRBD2 (5 bases each). CDR3 length: 15 amino acids. V lost 0 bases and J lost 5, with 12 bases in between. Germline CDR1 reads LGHNA; CDR2 reads YSLEER. The CDR3 loop is CASSQEPGLGDTQYF. The CDR3 DNA follows: TGCGCCAGCAGCCAAGAGCCGGGGCTGGGAGATACGCAGTATTTT.

The rearrangement uses TRBV5-6 and TRBJ1-5; D is possibly TRBD1 (5 bases). The germline V gene has CDR1 SGHDT and CDR2 YYEEEE. The ends were cut back, 1 base at V and 2 bases at J, with 10 bases in the middle. CDR3 length: 15 residues. The CDR3 DNA sequence: TGTGCCAGCAGCTTGTTATCGGGGGGCAATCAGCCCCAGCATTTT. It codes for CASSLLSGGNQPQHF.

The rearrangement links TRBV9 to TRBJ1-2; D gene unclear. Looked up from germline, CDR1 is SGDLS and CDR2 is YYNGEE. The CDR3 contains 14 residues. Trimming left V 0 bases short and J 0 bases short, with 6 bases between. The CDR3 is CASSVDTANYGYTF. The CDR3 region has the DNA TGTGCCAGCAGCGTAGATACGGCTAACTATGGCTACACCTTC.

The chain is built from TRBV5-4 and TRBJ1-2; the D gene is possibly TRBD1 (5 bases). The germline gives CDR1 SGHNT, CDR2 YYREEE (reference sequence). The CDR3 runs 13 residues. Trimming left V 4 bases short and J 3 bases short, with 10 bases between. CDR3 sequence reads: CASSVPGDYGYTF. In DNA, the CDR3 is TGTGCCAGCAGCGTGCCGGGGGACTATGGCTACACCTTC.

The genes are TRBV27 and TRBJ1-4; D is unclear. Germline V gene lookup returns CDR1 MNHEY and CDR2 SMNVEV (reference sequence). Trimming left V 5 bases short and J 8 bases short, with 21 bases between. The length of the CDR3 is 16 residues. CDR3 loop: CASSLLSNSRPEKLFF. The CDR3, as DNA: TGTGCCAGCAGTCTTTTATCCAACAGCCGGCCAGAAAAACTGTTTTTT.

This clone was recorded a few times. A junction boundary mismatches the germline segment, possibly from a read error. V usage is TRBV11-1 and J usage is TRBJ1-1; no firm D call. CDR3 length equals 12 residues. Germline-derived CDR1 and CDR2 are SGHAT and FQDESV (reference sequence). This CDR3 reads CASRAVKTEAFF. CDR3 DNA: TGTGCCAGCAGAGCCGTGAAGACTGAAGCTTTCTTT.

The V gene is TRBV5-1, the J gene TRBJ2-5; the D is unclear. The CDR3 covers 12 residues. V shed 0 bases and J shed 0 bases, with 0 bases lying between them. From germline, CDR1 is SGHRS and CDR2 YFSETQ. The CDR3 DNA sequence: TGCGCCAGCAGCTTGGACCAAGAGACCCAGTACTTC. Encoded protein: CASSLDQETQYF.

The chain uses TRBV6-5 and TRBJ2-7; TRBD1 matches at 7 bases. With 6 bases clipped from V and 3 bases from J, the junction kept 8 bases outside the gene matches. Germline V gene sequence: CDR1 MNHEY, CDR2 SVGAGI. This CDR3 comprises 14 residues. The CDR3 loop is CASSQPGQSYEQYF. DNA of the CDR3: TGTGCCAGCAGCCAGCCGGGACAGAGCTACGAGCAGTACTTC.

The J gene is TRBJ1-1, the V gene TRBV6-1; D ambiguous. This CDR3 has 16 amino acids. Trimming pared 3 bases from V and 1 base from J, leaving 15 bases between. CDR1 and CDR2 from the germline V gene are MNHNS and SASEGT. The CDR3 region has the DNA TGTGCCAGCAGTGAGATTGCCAGGACCACGAACACTGAAGCTTTCTTT. Translated, it gives CASSEIARTTNTEAFF.

The CDR3 region is CASSSYRRSGDGELFF. The CDR3 region has the DNA TGTGCCAGCAGCTCGTATAGGAGATCGGGAGACGGGGAGCTGTTTTTT. V usage is TRBV7-9 and J usage is TRBJ2-2; a weak D match, TRBD2 (6 bases). Germline V gene sequence: CDR1 SEHNR, CDR2 FQNEAQ (reference sequence). V was trimmed by 4 bases and J by 7 bases, leaving 19 bases between them. The CDR3 sequence is 16 residues long.

This rearrangement joins TRBV11-3 to TRBJ2-6; a possible D gene is TRBD1 (5 bases). The CDR3 sequence is 16 residues long. The germline V and J ends were trimmed by 5 bases and 0 bases, with 11 bases remaining between them. Germline lookup yields CDR1 SGHNT and CDR2 YENEEA. The CDR3 here is CASSGVGASGANVLTF. The CDR3 region has the DNA TGTGCCAGCAGCGGCGTAGGGGCCTCTGGGGCCAACGTCCTGACTTTC.

The chain employs TRBV28 and TRBJ1-3; D gene ambiguous. Germline CDR1 reads MDHEN; CDR2 reads SYDVKM. The V gene lost 7 bases and the J gene lost 2 bases, with 12 bases spanning the gap. The CDR3 is 14 amino acids. In nucleotides, the CDR3 is TGTGCCAGCACCCTAAGAGGTCCTGGAAACACCATATATTTT. Residues: CASTLRGPGNTIYF.

The genes are TRBV5-1 and TRBJ2-5, with TRBD2 identical over 10 bases. V was pared by 2 bases and J by 2 bases, with 9 bases of the junction left unmatched. This CDR3 region has 17 residues. The germline V gene encodes CDR1 SGHRS and CDR2 YFSETQ. The CDR3 protein is CASSFRASGGIQETQYF. The CDR3 nucleotides are TGCGCCAGCAGCTTTCGGGCTAGCGGGGGCATACAAGAGACCCAGTACTTC.

The chain has TRBV7-9 and TRBJ2-2, with TRBD1 identical over 7 bases. CDR1 and CDR2 from the germline V gene are SEHNR and FQNEAQ (reference sequence). There are 15 residues in the CDR3. V lost 6 bases to trimming and J lost 2 bases; unmatched junction nucleotides: 6. The CDR3 loop reads CASREQGSNTGELFF. Written as DNA, the CDR3 is TGTGCCAGCAGAGAACAGGGGTCCAACACCGGGGAGCTGTTTTTT. Supplemented by reference TRBV7-9 and TRBJ2-2, the full variable domain reads DTGVSQNPRHKITKRGQNVTFRCDPISEHNRLYWYRQTLGQGPEFLTYFQNEAQLEKSRLLSDRFSAERPKGSFSTLEIQRTEQGDSAMYLCASREQGSNTGELFFGEGSRLTVL.